The 16 T cell receptor beta chains below all came from one sample that was sequenced in a study of cytomegalovirus exposure and HLA in healthy donors. The study ran its PCR with 60 Vbeta and 13 Jbeta primers. Produced via immunoSEQ multiplex PCR; TCRdb's table is partial and in-frame only. This table lists fewer than 150,000 clones. Input material: PBMCs. The source of these receptors is a man between 18 and 35 years old in good health and CMV-seronegative.

The rearrangement uses TRBV14 and TRBJ2-3; D is uncertain. The CDR3 extends over 14 amino acids. Trimming took 4 bases from V and 3 from J, leaving 11 bases between them. Per the germline V gene, CDR1 is SGHDN and CDR2 is FVKESK. This CDR3 reads CASSPVLGTDTQYF. The CDR3 DNA is TGTGCCAGCAGCCCAGTTCTAGGTACAGATACGCAGTATTTT.

The genes are TRBV7-9 and TRBJ2-7, with D possibly being TRBD1 (6 bases). The germline gives CDR1 SEHNR, CDR2 FQNEAQ (reference sequence). This CDR3 has 12 residues. Trimming removed 5 bases at V and 3 bases at J, with 8 bases between. The CDR3 loop reads CASSIQGYEQYF. Here the CDR3 DNA reads TGTGCCAGCAGCATACAGGGCTACGAGCAGTACTTC.

This chain uses TRBV7-9 with TRBJ1-5; the D is unclear. Deletions cut 5 bases from V and 7 bases from J, with 9 bases between. The germline V gene has CDR1 SEHNR and CDR2 FQNEAQ (reference sequence). CDR3 length equals 12 residues. The CDR3 bases are TGTGCCAGCAGCCGGGTCGGACAGCCCCAGCATTTT. This encodes CASSRVGQPQHF.

This chain connects TRBV5-8 to TRBJ1-6; no clear D gene. The CDR3 has 15 amino acids. CDR1 and CDR2 (germline): SGHTS, YDEGEE. Trimming took 2 bases from V and 7 from J, leaving 13 bases between them. The CDR3 is CASSFRVSENSPLHF. In DNA, the CDR3 is TGTGCCAGCAGCTTCCGGGTCTCCGAAAATTCACCCCTCCACTTT.

This sequence joins TRBV27 and TRBJ1-1; D ambiguous. This CDR3 is built from 14 residues. Trimming took off 2 bases at V and 2 bases at J, with 9 bases between the two ends. The germline gives CDR1 MNHEY, CDR2 SMNVEV (reference sequence). For the CDR3, the DNA is TGTGCCAGCAGTTTAGTGGGAGTAAACACTGAAGCTTTCTTT. This translates into CASSLVGVNTEAFF.

The chain joins TRBV7-9 to TRBJ1-1, with D tentatively TRBD1 (5 bases). The CDR3 spans 13 residues. Trimming shortened V by 5 bases and J by 4 bases, and 11 bases separated the two germline ends. CDR1 SEHNR and CDR2 FQNEAQ come from the germline V gene (reference sequence). The CDR3 nucleotides are TGTGCCAGCAGCCCCGGACACCGCACTGAAGCTTTCTTT. Translated: CASSPGHRTEAFF.

The chain uses TRBV27 and TRBJ1-2; 8 bases are a match to TRBD1. The CDR3 has 15 residues. The germline V gene encodes CDR1 MNHEY and CDR2 SMNVEV (reference sequence). Trimming took 3 bases from V and 4 from J; bases not matched to a gene: 7. CDR3 nucleotide sequence: TGTGCCAGCAGTTTTCTGATGGACAGGGCCTATGGCTACACCTTC. The encoded protein is CASSFLMDRAYGYTF.

The chain is built from TRBV19 and TRBJ2-2; 9 positions agree with TRBD1. The V and J ends lost 5 bases and 0 bases, in that order; junction bases with no gene match: 7. The CDR3 is 17 amino acids. Germline CDR1 LNHDA, CDR2 SQIVND (reference sequence). The CDR3 DNA reads TGTGCCAGTAGTCTAGGACAGGGGTTTGCGAACACCGGGGAGCTGTTTTTT. This encodes CASSLGQGFANTGELFF.

The chain uses TRBV10-2 and TRBJ2-1; D might be TRBD1 (6 bases). The length of the CDR3 is 14 residues. Per germline, CDR1 WSHSY and CDR2 SAAADI. V lost 4 bases, J lost 6 bases, and 13 bases lay in between. CDR3 bases: TGCGCCAGCAGTGGACCTCGCAGGGGCAATGAGCAGTTCTTC. It translates to CASSGPRRGNEQFF.

V usage is TRBV27 and J usage is TRBJ1-2; perhaps TRBD1 as D (6 bases). The CDR3 loop spans 15 amino acids. The germline V gene has CDR1 MNHEY and CDR2 SMNVEV (reference sequence). V lost 2 bases and J lost 4, with 14 bases in between. The CDR3 here is CASSLTGHLSYGYTF. The CDR3 coding sequence is TGTGCCAGCAGTTTAACGGGACACCTCAGCTATGGCTACACCTTC.

The chain joins TRBV6-1 to TRBJ2-2, with 9 bases aligning to TRBD1. The CDR3 covers 15 residues. V lost 6 bases and J lost 5; bases outside the gene matches: 7. Germline-derived CDR1 and CDR2 are MNHNS and SASEGT. CDR3 residues: CASRGTGSSTGELFF. The CDR3 region has the DNA TGTGCCAGCAGGGGGACAGGGAGTTCGACCGGGGAGCTGTTTTTT.

CDR3 coding DNA: TGTGCCAGCAGTGGGGGTCCTTCCGGGGTCCCCTACGAGCAGTACTTC. Its translation is CASSGGPSGVPYEQYF. J is TRBJ2-7 and V is TRBV2; D is perhaps TRBD2 (5 bases). CDR1 is SNHLY and CDR2 is FYNNEI in the germline V gene. Trimming shortened V by 4 bases and J by 2 bases, and 18 bases separated the two germline ends. The CDR3 consists of 16 residues. Together with reference TRBV2 and TRBJ2-7, the CDR3 gives the full variable domain: EPEVTQTPSHQVTQMGQEVILRCVPISNHLYFYWYRQILGQKVEFLVSFYNNEISEKSEIFDDQFSVERPDGSNFTLKIRSTKLEDSAMYFCASSGGPSGVPYEQYFGPGTRLTVT.

The chain couples TRBV4-1 to TRBJ2-3; 8 positions agree with TRBD2. The V and J ends lost 0 bases and 8 bases, in that order; junction bases with no gene match: 10. The CDR3 runs 16 residues. Germline lookup yields CDR1 MGHRA and CDR2 YSYEKL. In nucleotides, the CDR3 is TGCGCCAGCAGCCAAGAATTTAGCGGGGCGCCAGGTACGCAGTATTTT. Its protein is CASSQEFSGAPGTQYF.

The CDR3 DNA sequence: TGTGCCAGTAGCAGGGGGCGGATGAACACTGAAGCTTTCTTT. Translating gives CASSRGRMNTEAFF. The chain links TRBV19 to TRBJ1-1, with 8 nucleotides matching TRBD1. The CDR3 loop spans 14 amino acids. Per the germline V gene, CDR1 is LNHDA and CDR2 is SQIVND (reference sequence). Losses at the gene ends were 6 bases for V and 0 bases for J; bases not matched to a gene: 3.

This sequence joins TRBV30 and TRBJ2-3, with 8 bases lining up with TRBD2. V lost 4 bases to trimming and J lost 4 bases; unmatched junction nucleotides: 4. Germline values: CDR1 GTSNPN, CDR2 SVGIG (reference sequence). CDR3 length: 13 amino acids. The CDR3 sequence: CAWTVGGADTQYF. For the CDR3, the DNA is TGTGCCTGGACGGTCGGGGGGGCAGATACGCAGTATTTT.

This sequence joins TRBV19 and TRBJ1-1, with a possible D match to TRBD1 (5 bases). Germline assignment: CDR1 LNHDA and CDR2 SQIVND (reference sequence). V lost 4 bases, J lost 3 bases, and 9 bases lay in between. The CDR3 loop spans 13 amino acids. CDR3 DNA: TGTGCCAGTAGTACCAGGGAATACACTGAAGCTTTCTTT. Translated, it gives CASSTREYTEAFF.